This T cell receptor (beta chain) was identified during a study of long-term antiretroviral therapy in people with HIV. Trimming left V 5 bases short and J 0 bases short, with 17 bases between. Looked up from germline, CDR1 is LNHDA and CDR2 is SQIVND (reference sequence). The CDR3 consists of 17 residues. Sequencing relied on immunoSEQ assay v3.0, run at survey level. The target of sequencing was roughly 35,000-55,000 T-cell genomes per sample. Measured with immunoSEQ multiplex PCR; TCRdb has only the in-frame clones, and not every one. The table shows under 50,000 clones, with 85% to 90% occurring only once. For each donor, at least one pre-ART and at least two post-ART PBMC samples were available. HIV-positive participants all received treatment in the United States.

Sequencing used unsorted PBMCs, obtained 1.2 years after starting antiretroviral therapy. The receptor was derived from a woman in her 50s with HIV. The rearrangement uses TRBV19 and TRBJ1-5; no clear D gene. The CDR3 here is CASSFEQATYSNQPQHF. The CDR3 DNA sequence: TGTGCCAGTAGTTTCGAACAAGCAACTTATAGCAATCAGCCCCAGCATTTT.